This T cell receptor (beta chain) appears in the sequencing data of a study of shared clonotypes between healthy human individuals. The CDR3 loop spans 15 amino acids. V shed 0 bases and J 4 bases; nucleotides not matched to a gene: 6. The germline V gene has CDR1 SGHAT and CDR2 FQNNGV. The table came from immunoSEQ multiplex PCR; TCRdb's copy has only in-frame clones and leaves some out. The sample yields a few hundred thousand clones, about nine tenths seen once. This chain connects TRBV11-2 to TRBJ2-7; TRBD2 matches at 7 bases. This sequence was found in a man younger than 30 in good health. Material: memory CD8+ T cells sorted from blood. Indicated subset: CD45RO+ cells pooled with CCR7-negative TemRA cells. The CDR3 spells CASSLDTAAGYEQYF. CDR3 DNA: TGTGCCAGCAGCTTAGATACGGCAGCGGGATACGAGCAGTACTTC.